This record concerns one T cell receptor beta chain sequence. The antigen is unknown. The data were taken from a study of T cell responses to AZD1222 COVID-19 vaccine. Study-wide points: Along spike, vaccine-associated CD4 TCRs were found throughout, with dominance at 160-218 and 743-854. The peak T cell response came first, and repertoires were sampled only after it. The donors showed a predominance of white British ancestry and of females, with possible underestimation of clonal diversity.

With 6 bases clipped from V and 8 bases from J, the junction kept 9 bases outside the gene matches. The CDR3 extends over 13 amino acids. Germline V lookup: CDR1 MNHEY, CDR2 SVGAGI. Libraries were prepared by immunoSEQ multiplex PCR; TCRdb keeps only in-frame clonotypes and omits some of them. Of 73,000 or so clones in the sample, over 60% were seen once. The sequence came from an adult who received the AZD1222 COVID-19 vaccine. The chain joins TRBV6-5 to TRBJ1-2; 7 positions match TRBD1. The material sequenced was peripheral blood, taken 28 days after the second AZD1222 dose. CDR3 nucleotides: TGTGCCAGCAGGTCCGACAGGGCACGGGGCTACACCTTC. As protein: CASRSDRARGYTF.